This is a list of T cell receptor beta chains from one sample in a study of cytomegalovirus exposure and HLA in healthy donors. Clones were sequenced by immunoSEQ multiplex PCR, and TCRdb holds only the in-frame ones, with some missing. The sample records about 170,000 clones, more than 60% being singletons. Sequenced material: PBMCs. The receptors derive from a woman in her 30s in good health and CMV-seropositive. The CDR3 runs from the conserved cysteine through the conserved F or W. The D gene is left open where the match is weak. For some rows the clone size is stated as once, few or many, or as a class when expanded; others skip it.

>NA|15|TRBV9|TRBJ2-1|NA
TGTGCCAGCAGCGTAGAAGGGGGGGGATGGAATGAGCAGTTCTTC
CASSVEGGGWNEQFF
>NA|11|TRBV29-1|TRBJ2-7|NA
TGCAGCGTGGGGCAGGGGAACGAGCAGTACTTC
CSVGQGNEQYF
>NA|14|TRBV27|TRBJ1-2|NA
TGTGCCAGCAGTTTTTCCAGGGGTAGCTATGGCTACACCTTC
CASSFSRGSYGYTF
>NA|13|TRBV7-9|TRBJ1-1|NA
TGTGCCAGCAGCTTTCAGGGTCTCACTGAAGCTTTCTTT
CASSFQGLTEAFF
>TRBD2|15|TRBV6-1|TRBJ2-7|NA
TGTGCCACCCTGGGGGGGACGGTTAGCTCCTACGAGCAGTACTTC
CATLGGTVSSYEQYF
>TRBD2|14|TRBV7-6|TRBJ2-5|NA
TGTGCCAGCAGCTTATTCGGACTAGCGGAGACCCAGTACTTC
CASSLFGLAETQYF
>NA|13|TRBV15|TRBJ1-2|NA
TGTGCCACCAGCAGTACAGGCATCTATGGCTACACCTTC
CATSSTGIYGYTF
>TRBD2|16|TRBV5-1|TRBJ2-5|NA
TGCGCCAGCAGCTTGGCAGGGACTAGCATTCAAGAGACCCAGTACTTC
CASSLAGTSIQETQYF
>NA|15|TRBV9|TRBJ2-7|NA
TGTGCCAGCAGCGCACGGAGGGGGCGGCCCTACGAGCAGTACTTC
CASSARRGRPYEQYF
>TRBD2|14|TRBV30|TRBJ2-7|few
TGTGCCTGGAGGGAGGTAGCGGGACTTTACGAGCAGTACTTC
CAWREVAGLYEQYF
>NA|13|TRBV7-9|TRBJ1-1|NA
TGTGCCAGCAGCTTAGGCAGGAACGGTGAAGCTTTCTTT
CASSLGRNGEAFF
>NA|13|TRBV29-1|TRBJ1-1|NA
TGCAGCGCGATGGGGATTGACAGGACTGAAGCTTTCTTT
CSAMGIDRTEAFF
>TRBD1|15|TRBV2|TRBJ2-7|few
TGTGCCACTAATACAGGGGACGGAGGATCCTACGAGCAGTACTTC
CATNTGDGGSYEQYF
>TRBD2|16|TRBV4-2|TRBJ2-1|NA
TGTGCCAGCAGCCAAGATCCGACTAGCGGTTACAATGAGCAGTTCTTC
CASSQDPTSGYNEQFF
>TRBD1|15|TRBV19|TRBJ1-5|NA
TGTGCCAGTAGTATAAGCGGACAGGGAGGGCAGCCCCAGCATTTT
CASSISGQGGQPQHF
>NA|12|TRBV16|TRBJ2-5|NA
TGTGCCAGCAGCCAATCCGGGGAGGACCAGTACTTC
CASSQSGEDQYF
>TRBD2|16|TRBV4-2|TRBJ2-2|NA
TGTGCCAGCAGCCTTGAACTAGCGGAGAACACCGGGGAGCTGTTTTTT
CASSLELAENTGELFF
>TRBD1|16|TRBV4-3|TRBJ1-2|NA
TGCGCCAGCAGCACCCGTAGTGGACAGGGGCTCTATGGCTACACCTTC
CASSTRSGQGLYGYTF
>TRBD1|17|TRBV5-1|TRBJ1-4|once
TGCGCCAGCAGCTTGAGAGGTTTCGGGACAGGGGGAGAAAAACTGTTTTTT
CASSLRGFGTGGEKLFF
>TRBD1|15|TRBV7-6|TRBJ2-7|NA
TGTGCCAGCAGCACACGGACAGGGGGCCTCGACGAGCAGTACTTC
CASSTRTGGLDEQYF
>NA|16|TRBV5-4|TRBJ1-1|NA
TGTGCCAGCAGCCCGGGCGCAGGGGAAATGAACACTGAAGCTTTCTTT
CASSPGAGEMNTEAFF
>NA|14|TRBV6-1|TRBJ2-7|few
TGTGCCAGCAGCGGAGACGGAACGGCTTACGAGCAGTACTTC
CASSGDGTAYEQYF